A single sample gave rise to the 10 T cell receptor beta chains below, sequenced in a study of Graves' ophthalmopathy and Graves' hyperthyroidism. Investigators amplified TCR beta CDR3 regions from RNA transcripts. An initial RT-PCR round employing HTBI primers preceded a second-round multiplex PCR. MiXCR was run by TCRdb on the multiplex PCR reads, yielding one entry per CDR3 protein. The sample holds 45,000 to 60,000 distinct CDR3 sequences, less than 65% seen once. Material for sequencing was peripheral blood. The receptor source for this set is an adult woman with Graves' ophthalmopathy.

The rearrangement links TRBV20-1 to TRBJ2-3, with 8 bases lining up with TRBD2. The V gene's germline CDR1 is DFQATT and CDR2 SNEGSKA (reference sequence). The CDR3 runs to 13 residues. V shed 3 bases, J shed 5 bases, and the junction held 4 bases outside the gene matches. The CDR3 nucleotides read TGCAGTGCTAGTTGGCTAGCGGGAGATACGCAGTATTTT. Encoded protein: CSASWLAGDTQYF.

As concerns this clonotype: The conserved phenylalanine or tryptophan is not found at the CDR3 terminus, so this likely reflects a read error. The rearrangement uses TRBV20-1 and TRBJ2-5; 7 nucleotides line up with TRBD2. CDR1 is DFQATT and CDR2 is SNEGSKA in the germline V gene (reference sequence). The CDR3 runs to 14 residues. The CDR3 sequence is CGASPSGLGETQYL. As DNA, the CDR3 is TGCGGTGCTAGTCCTAGCGGTTTGGGGGAGACCCAGTACCTC.

The CDR3 DNA sequence: TGCGCCAGGGACCGTGACAGGGCCACAGATACGCAGTATTTT. Protein: CARDRDRATDTQYF. This sequence joins TRBV10-1 and TRBJ2-3, with TRBD1 identical over 7 bases. Germline CDR1 is WNHNN and CDR2 is SYGVQD (reference sequence). Germline trimming cut 9 bases from V and 2 bases from J; bases unmatched to any gene: 8. The CDR3 is 14 amino acids.

The sample holds many counts of this clonotype. V gene TRBV20-1 combines with J gene TRBJ2-7; possibly TRBD2 for D (6 bases). Deletions cut 0 bases from V and 5 bases from J, with 20 bases between. Germline V lookup: CDR1 DFQATT, CDR2 SNEGSKA (reference sequence). The CDR3 extends over 16 amino acids. The CDR3 nucleotides are TGCAGTGCTAGAGAGCGGGGCAAGAAAGGGACGAACGAGCAGTACTTC. Amino acids: CSARERGKKGTNEQYF.

The chain carries TRBV6-2 or TRBV6-3 and TRBJ1-1; 7 nucleotides agree with TRBD1. The trim removed 2 bases at V and 5 bases at J, leaving 5 bases unmatched. Germline CDR1 reads MNHEY; CDR2 reads SVGEGT. The CDR3 spans 14 residues. CDR3 DNA: TGTGCCAGCAGTTACGCGGCAGGGGGTACTGAAGCTTTCTTT. As protein: CASSYAAGGTEAFF.

The genes are TRBV7-2 and TRBJ2-1; D unresolved. The CDR3 runs 12 residues. V lost 5 bases, J lost 9 bases, and 11 bases lay in between. Germline CDR1 is SGHTA and CDR2 is FQGNSA. The CDR3 nucleotides are TGTGCCAGCAGCCCGCAAAGTATTGAGCAGTTCTTC. Protein sequence: CASSPQSIEQFF.

This clonotype was seen ten or more times. The V and J genes are TRBV5-1 and TRBJ1-4; 7 positions agree with TRBD1. Trimming removed 4 bases from V and 0 bases from J; junction bases left unmatched: 15. Germline V lookup: CDR1 SGHRS, CDR2 YFSETQ. The CDR3 spans 19 residues. CDR3 nucleotide sequence: TGCGCCAGCAGCAAGCGACCAGGGGGGGAAAGCGCAACTAATGAAAAACTGTTTTTT. It encodes CASSKRPGGESATNEKLFF.

In this sample, this clonotype turned up many times. The rearrangement joins TRBV29-1 to TRBJ1-1; D might be TRBD1 (5 bases). This CDR3 comprises 13 residues. V lost 7 bases, J lost 1 base, and 13 bases lay in between. Germline lookup yields CDR1 SQVTM and CDR2 ANQGSEA. In nucleotides, the CDR3 is TGCAGCGCACGATTCGGACAGAACACTGAAGCTTTCTTT. Encoded protein: CSARFGQNTEAFF.

V is TRBV7-8 and J is TRBJ1-2; tentatively, D is TRBD1 (6 bases). The V gene's germline CDR1 is SGHVS and CDR2 FQNEAQ. The V end was cut by 4 bases, the J end by 5 bases, with 11 bases between. The CDR3 is 13 amino acids. In DNA, the CDR3 is TGTGCCAGCAGCTACGTGACAGGTTATGGCTACACCTTC. Protein product: CASSYVTGYGYTF.

V gene TRBV2 combines with J gene TRBJ2-7; 11 bases map to TRBD2. CDR3 size: 15 residues. Germline CDR1 is SNHLY and CDR2 is FYNNEI. Germline trimming cut 2 bases from V and 5 bases from J; bases unmatched to any gene: 5. CDR3 coding DNA: TGTGCCAGCAGTGAACTAGCGGGAGGAAGGAACGAGCAGTACTTC. It is translated as CASSELAGGRNEQYF.